This TCR beta chain was sequenced in a study of blood T cell repertoires in COVID-19. For the study at large: The samples span acute and convalescent COVID-19 from the United States, Italy and Spain.

How the authors handled the data: From reference gene primer amplification, estimates of nucleated cell counts were derived. Data came from immunoSEQ multiplex PCR; TCRdb stores just in-frame clones and leaves some out. The V and J calls and clone size come from that table; D and trimming were worked out from the DNA. The table records fewer than 150,000 clones, 84% of them present only once. CDR1 and CDR2 (germline): MGHRA, YSYEKL. The CDR3 covers 15 residues. The junction had 5 bases not matched to a gene; V was cut back by 1 base and J by 4 bases. Individuals aged roughly 18 to 90 years were recruited from about two dozen US areas. Grouping used clinical history reported by participants in a survey and questionnaire.

Sequencing was done on a sample of PBMCs or T cells enriched from blood (not recorded which). The chain joins TRBV4-1 to TRBJ2-7; 9 bases fit TRBD1. This TCR derives from a woman younger than 35 who had been exposed to COVID-19. In nucleotides, the CDR3 is TGCGCCAGCAGCCAAGTCGTGACAGGGGGGTACGAGCAGTACTTC. This sequence encodes CASSQVVTGGYEQYF.